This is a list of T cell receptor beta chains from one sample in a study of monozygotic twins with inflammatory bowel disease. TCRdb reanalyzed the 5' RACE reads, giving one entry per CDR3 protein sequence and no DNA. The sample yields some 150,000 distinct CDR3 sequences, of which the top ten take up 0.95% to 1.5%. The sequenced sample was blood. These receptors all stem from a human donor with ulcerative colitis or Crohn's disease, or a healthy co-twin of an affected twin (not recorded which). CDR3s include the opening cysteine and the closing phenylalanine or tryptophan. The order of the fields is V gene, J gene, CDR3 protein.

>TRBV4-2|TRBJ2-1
CASSQVPGVGERFF
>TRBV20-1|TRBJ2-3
CSASPPLAGEADTQYF
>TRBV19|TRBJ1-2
CASSRGRVGGYTF
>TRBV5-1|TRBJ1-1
CASSLTEGAAFF
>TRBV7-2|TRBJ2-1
CASSLAFGQGSPNEQFF
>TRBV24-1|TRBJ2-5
CATSDLAGQQETQYF
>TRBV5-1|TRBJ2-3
CASSLGTGERDTQYF
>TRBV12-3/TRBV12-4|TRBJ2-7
CASSTGTSESSYEQYF
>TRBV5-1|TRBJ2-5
CASSFDRFRETQYF
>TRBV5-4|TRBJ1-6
CAAGGQRNSPLHF
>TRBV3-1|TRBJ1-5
CASSQEVGTGGQPQHF
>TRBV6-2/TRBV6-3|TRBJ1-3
CASRGLSGNTIYF
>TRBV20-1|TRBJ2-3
CSARDLGTNTDTQYF
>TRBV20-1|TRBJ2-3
CSARVSTDTQYF
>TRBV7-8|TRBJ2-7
CASSLRQNSYEQYF
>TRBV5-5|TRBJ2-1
CASSLDSPEQFF
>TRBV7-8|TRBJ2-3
CASSLGGTAGDTQYF
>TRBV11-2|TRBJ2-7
CASSPRGSYEQYF
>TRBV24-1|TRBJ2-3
CATSDSYKDSQYF
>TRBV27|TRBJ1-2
CASSSTAYGYTF
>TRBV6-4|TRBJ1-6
CASSDSFLGNSPLHF
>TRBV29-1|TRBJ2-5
CSVESPIQTQYF
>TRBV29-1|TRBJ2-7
CSVLDGRRSYEQYF
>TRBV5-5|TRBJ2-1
CASSLGDEHFF
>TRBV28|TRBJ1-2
CASSATGGVVRHYGYTF
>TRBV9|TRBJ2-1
CASSVAPRRGFEGEQFF
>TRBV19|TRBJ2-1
CASSISSGQGNNEQFF
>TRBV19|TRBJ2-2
CASRQGQNTGELFF
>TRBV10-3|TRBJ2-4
CAISESSTDLAKNIQYF
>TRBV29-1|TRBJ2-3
CTFTRRDTQYF
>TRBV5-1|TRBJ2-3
CASSFPPSTDTQYF
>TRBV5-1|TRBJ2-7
CASSVGQGSYEQYF
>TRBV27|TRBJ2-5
CASSLGSREGPKTQYF
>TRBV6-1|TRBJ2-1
CASSALLAGGPSDEQFF
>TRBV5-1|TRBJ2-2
CASSLEGSTGELFF